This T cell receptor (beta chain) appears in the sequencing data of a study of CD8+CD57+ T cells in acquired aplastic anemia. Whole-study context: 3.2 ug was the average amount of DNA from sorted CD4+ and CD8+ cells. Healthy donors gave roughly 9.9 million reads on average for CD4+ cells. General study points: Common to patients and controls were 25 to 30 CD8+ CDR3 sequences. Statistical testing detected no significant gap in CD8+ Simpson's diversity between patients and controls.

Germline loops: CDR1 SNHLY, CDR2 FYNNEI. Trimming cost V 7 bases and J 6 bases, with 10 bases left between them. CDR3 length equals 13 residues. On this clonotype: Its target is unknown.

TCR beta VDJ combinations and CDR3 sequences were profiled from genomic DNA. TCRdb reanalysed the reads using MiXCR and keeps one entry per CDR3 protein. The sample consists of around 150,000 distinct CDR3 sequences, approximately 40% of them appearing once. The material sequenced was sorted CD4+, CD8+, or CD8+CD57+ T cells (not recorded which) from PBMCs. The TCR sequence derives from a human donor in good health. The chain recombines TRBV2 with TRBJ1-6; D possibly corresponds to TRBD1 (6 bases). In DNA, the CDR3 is TGTGCCAGCATGCAGGGGCCTAATTCACCCCTCCACTTT. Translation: CASMQGPNSPLHF.